This passage covers 28 T cell receptor beta chains from one sample sequenced in a study of CD8+ T cells in alopecia areata. cDNA prepared by RNA extraction and subsequent reverse transcription served as the template for sequencing. Assay used: immunoSEQ multiplex PCR; TCRdb lists only in-frame clones, some missing. Sampling found some 110,000 clones, none seen once. The sequenced sample was lesional skin. These receptors originate from a C3H/HeJ mouse with alopecia areata. Strain MHC haplotype: H2-k.

This clone came up many times. Gene names denote mouse genes. The CDR3 extends 4 residues past the end of the read, so its final part is completed from the germline J gene. The rearrangement links TRBV13-3 to TRBJ1-1; tentative D call: TRBD1 (6 bases). The CDR3 length is 14 residues. Trimming left V 4 bases short and J 1 base short, with 11 bases between. The V gene's germline CDR1 is NNHDY and CDR2 SYVADS. The sequenced CDR3 bases are TGTGCCAGCAGTTCTCCGGGACAAAACACA. Its protein is CASSSPGQNT. The entire CDR3 is CASSSPGQNTEVFF.

This clone was counted only a few times. Gene names refer to mouse genes. The sequence runs out 4 residues before the end of the CDR3; the remainder is reconstructed from the germline J gene. The chain carries TRBV29 and TRBJ2-7, with TRBD2 matching over 10 bases. Germline-derived CDR1 and CDR2 are MSHET and SYDVDS. The CDR3 covers 14 residues. The CDR3 DNA, read in part, is TGTGCTAGCAGTCCCCAGGGACTGGGGTAT. This encodes CASSPQGLGY. The entire CDR3 is CASSPQGLGYEQYF.

This clone was detected a few times. TCRdb's protein and the DNA translation differ at residue 14; the protein here comes from the DNA. Gene labels here are mouse ones. The CDR3 end is not reached by the read, which stops 3 residues before it; the germline J gene fills it in. The genes are TRBV13-3 and TRBJ1-3, with 8 bases lining up with TRBD1. CDR1 and CDR2 from the germline V gene are NNHDY and SYVADS. Germline trimming cut 2 bases from V and 0 bases from J; bases unmatched to any gene: 7. The length of the CDR3 is 17 residues. The CDR3: CASSEPDRGNSGNTLYF. CDR3 bases read: TGTGCCAGCAGTGAGCCCGACAGGGGAAATTCTGGAAATACG. Full variable domain (remainder filled in from reference TRBV13-3 and TRBJ1-3): EAAVTQSPRSKVAVTGGKVTLSCHQTNNHDYMYWYRQDTGHGLRLIHYSYVADSTEKGDIPDGYKASRPSQENFSLILELASLSQTAVYFCASSEPDRGNSGNTLYFGEGSRLIVV.

A remark on this clone: The gene names given are mouse names. CDR3: CASSPDWRQDTQYF. CDR3 DNA (partial): TGTGCCAGCAGCCCCGACTGGCGTCAAGAC. The chain has TRBV19 and TRBJ2-5, with D perhaps matching TRBD2 (6 bases). The read terminates 4 residues ahead of where the CDR3 ends, so the germline J gene completes it. Germline V gene lookup returns CDR1 FNHDT and CDR2 SITEND (reference sequence). Deletions cut 5 bases from V and 3 bases from J, with 13 bases between. The CDR3 runs to 14 residues.

The table lists this clone with many counts. Mouse gene names apply. The read comes to an end 4 residues before the CDR3 does, leaving the germline J gene to fill in the end. V is TRBV13-3 and J is TRBJ2-1, with 7 bases matching TRBD1. The CDR3 length is 13 residues. The V gene's germline CDR1 is NNHDY and CDR2 SYVADS. Incomplete CDR3 DNA: TGTGCCAGCAGCTACAGGGGAGGAGCT. Translation: CASSYRGGA. The full CDR3 sequence reads CASSYRGGAEQFF.

Notes on this clone: The germline and genes are mouse ones. The read ends 4 residues before the CDR3 terminus; that terminus is restored from the germline J gene. The chain combines TRBV3 with TRBJ2-2, with no clear D. Germline V gene lookup returns CDR1 SNHLY and CDR2 FYNGKV (reference sequence). This CDR3 is built from 15 residues. Trimming took off 5 bases at V and 0 bases at J, with 10 bases between the two ends. The CDR3 region is CASSLDTANTGQLYF. Partial CDR3 DNA: TGTGCCAGCAGCCTAGACACAGCAAACACCGGG.

This clone appeared many times. The DNA translation disagrees with the TCRdb protein at residue 13, so the protein in this description comes from the DNA. Genes and germline are mouse. The sequence runs out 3 residues before the end of the CDR3; the remainder is reconstructed from the germline J gene. The rearrangement joins TRBV13-3 to TRBJ1-6; possible D gene TRBD1, 6 bases. TRBJ1-6 counts as an open reading frame of uncertain function. The CDR3 contains 16 residues. Trimming removed 0 bases from V and 6 bases from J, with 13 bases in between. The germline gives CDR1 NNHDY, CDR2 SYVADS. This CDR3 is CASSDGPGTINSPLYF. CDR3 DNA (partial): TGTGCCAGCAGTGATGGCCCCGGGACAATTAATTCGCCC.

This clone has a handful of counts. Mouse gene names apply. The DNA ends 4 residues before the CDR3 does, and the rest of the CDR3 is filled in from the germline J gene. This chain uses TRBV13-3 with TRBJ1-1; 10 nucleotides agree with TRBD1. There are 19 residues in the CDR3. Trimming cost V 0 bases and J 1 base; bases outside gene matches: 12. Per germline, CDR1 NNHDY and CDR2 SYVADS. The chain's CDR3 is CASSDASLWDRGSNTEVFF. The CDR3 DNA, read in part, is TGTGCCAGCAGTGATGCATCACTGTGGGACAGGGGATCGAACACA.

As regards this clone: Genes and germline are mouse. The read comes to an end 4 residues before the CDR3 does, leaving the germline J gene to fill in the end. V gene TRBV13-3 combines with J gene TRBJ2-5; 14 positions agree with TRBD2. V gave up 4 bases and J gave up 0 bases; unmatched junction bases: 7. In germline, CDR1 is NNHDY, CDR2 SYVADS. CDR3 length: 18 residues. CDR3 bases read: TGTGCCAGCAGTTCCGGGACTGGGGGGGCGGTTAACCAAGAC. This codes for CASSSGTGGAVNQD. The full-length CDR3 reads as CASSSGTGGAVNQDTQYF.

Details on this clone: The gene names here belong to mouse. CDR3 DNA, as far as it was read: TGTGCAAGCAGCTTCTCCCCGGTGGGGACA. Protein product: CASSFSPVGT. The full CDR3 sequence reads CASSFSPVGTEVFF. V gene TRBV16 combines with J gene TRBJ1-1; D is undetermined. The read gets to within 4 residues of the CDR3 end, and the germline J gene fills in the rest. The CDR3 loop spans 14 amino acids. CDR1 SGHSA and CDR2 FRNQAP come from the germline V gene.

This clone was seen at least ten times. Mouse names are used for the genes. The read ends 4 residues early relative to the CDR3; the germline J gene fills the gap. The chain carries TRBV13-2 and TRBJ2-7; TRBD2 might be the D (6 bases). V lost 0 bases, J lost 1 base, and 8 bases lay in between. Germline assignment: CDR1 NNHNN and CDR2 SYGAGS (reference sequence). The CDR3 is made up of 14 amino acids. CDR3: CASGDGWGSYEQYF. CDR3 DNA (partial): TGTGCCAGCGGTGATGGCTGGGGATCCTAT.

For this clone: All gene names here are mouse names. The read ends 4 residues shy of where the CDR3 ends; the end is completed using the germline J gene. The rearrangement links TRBV13-2 to TRBJ2-7, with a possible D match to TRBD1 (6 bases). Germline CDR1 reads NNHNN; CDR2 reads SYGAGS (reference sequence). The CDR3 sequence is 14 residues long. CDR3 residues: CASGDDAGEYEQYF. The CDR3 bases that were read are TGTGCCAGCGGTGATGACGCAGGGGAATAT.

To note about this clone: Germline and genes: mouse. Coverage ceases 4 residues before the CDR3 finishes, and the germline J gene fills in the end. The V gene is TRBV19, the J gene TRBJ2-4, with 7 bases matching TRBD2. Germline V lookup: CDR1 FNHDT, CDR2 SITEND (reference sequence). The CDR3 consists of 14 residues. The covered CDR3 bases are TGTGCCAGCAGTATAAGGCTGGGGGAGAAC. Its translation is CASSIRLGEN. The full-length CDR3 reads as CASSIRLGENTLYF. Supplemented by reference TRBV19 and TRBJ2-4, the full variable domain reads GGIITQTPKFLIGQEGQKLTLKCQQNFNHDTMYWYRQDSGKGLRLIYYSITENDLQKGDLSEGYDASREKKSSFSLTVTSAQKNEMAVFLCASSIRLGENTLYFGAGTRLSVL.

The table lists this clone with a few counts. Gene names are mouse gene names. The read falls 4 residues short of the CDR3 end, and the missing part is taken from the germline J gene. The chain couples TRBV1 to TRBJ2-3; TRBD2 agrees at 8 bases. Germline CDR1 is NSQYPW and CDR2 is LRSPGD (reference sequence). V dropped 4 bases and J dropped 3; count of bases not matched to a gene: 9. The CDR3 has 16 amino acids. The CDR3 sequence: CTCSGRWGAGAETLYF. Partial CDR3 DNA: TGCACCTGCAGTGGGCGCTGGGGGGCTGGGGCAGAA.

This clone was seen more than once but under ten times. Mouse gene names apply. The read ends 4 residues shy of where the CDR3 ends; the end is completed using the germline J gene. The chain carries TRBV1 and TRBJ1-4, with 7 positions matching TRBD1. The CDR3 loop spans 14 amino acids. Germline V lookup: CDR1 NSQYPW, CDR2 LRSPGD (reference sequence). This CDR3 reads CTCSADGTAERLFF. The part of the CDR3 DNA that was read is TGCACCTGCAGTGCAGATGGGACAGCCGAA. Full variable domain (rest looked up from reference TRBV1 and TRBJ1-4): VTLLEQNPRWRLVPRGQAVNLRCILKNSQYPWMSWYQQDLQKQLQWLFTLRSPGDKEVKSLPGADYLATRVTDTELRLQVANMSQGRTLYCTCSADGTAERLFFGHGTKLSVL.

This clone was seen a few times. Gene names denote mouse genes. The sequenced part of the CDR3 DNA is TGTGCCAGCAAGGACTGGGGGGCT. Translated, it gives CASKDWGA. The entire CDR3 protein is CASKDWGAEQFF. This chain connects TRBV13-1 to TRBJ2-1, with 10 bases matching TRBD2. The read finishes 4 residues shy of the CDR3 end, and the germline J gene is used to complete it. Looked up from germline, CDR1 is NSHNY and CDR2 is SYGAGN. This CDR3 is built from 12 residues.

This clone was found a few times. Gene names denote mouse genes. Read sequence stops 4 residues before the CDR3 end, and the germline J gene provides the missing end. The chain combines TRBV13-3 with TRBJ2-3, with TRBD1 identical over 7 bases. Germline V gene data show CDR1 as NNHDY and CDR2 as SYVADS. V lost 1 base to trimming and J lost 0 bases; unmatched junction nucleotides: 5. CDR3 length: 16 amino acids. CDR3 residues: CASSDTDRPSAETLYF. CDR3 bases read: TGTGCCAGCAGTGATACGGACAGGCCTAGTGCAGAA.

This clone was picked up a small number of times. Gene names are mouse gene names. The read halts 4 residues ahead of the CDR3 end, with the missing end drawn from the germline J gene. The chain employs TRBV1 and TRBJ2-1; 9 bases fit TRBD2. This CDR3 spans 16 amino acids. Germline CDR1 and CDR2: NSQYPW and LRSPGD (reference sequence). V gave up 3 bases and J gave up 4 bases; unmatched junction bases: 7. CDR3 sequence reads: CTCSAGGWGGYAEQFF. CDR3 DNA (partial): TGCACCTGCAGTGCTGGGGGCTGGGGGGGATATGCT. Variable domain in full (rest from reference TRBV1 and TRBJ2-1): VTLLEQNPRWRLVPRGQAVNLRCILKNSQYPWMSWYQQDLQKQLQWLFTLRSPGDKEVKSLPGADYLATRVTDTELRLQVANMSQGRTLYCTCSAGGWGGYAEQFFGPGTRLTVL.

This clone has only a few counts. The genes are named according to mouse. Read coverage stops 4 residues before the CDR3 terminus; the germline J gene supplies the remainder. J is TRBJ1-2 and V is TRBV13-3; D perhaps matches TRBD1 (5 bases). V was cut by 0 bases and J by 3 bases, with 12 bases left in between. The germline V gene has CDR1 NNHDY and CDR2 SYVADS. The CDR3 has 15 residues. The CDR3 DNA, read in part, is TGTGCCAGCAGTGATGCATCAGGGCGGGACTCC. Translation: CASSDASGRDS. The complete CDR3 reads CASSDASGRDSDYTF.

This clone was counted only a few times. The genes and germline here are from mouse. The CDR3 end is not reached by the read, which stops 4 residues before it; the germline J gene fills it in. The gene calls are TRBV13-3 and TRBJ2-1, with TRBD2 matching over 9 bases. Per germline, CDR1 NNHDY and CDR2 SYVADS. V lost 5 bases to trimming and J lost 0 bases; unmatched junction nucleotides: 6. The CDR3 spans 16 residues. The CDR3 DNA, read in part, is TGTGCCAGCAGACCCGGGACTGGGCTTAACTATGCT. Protein: CASRPGTGLNYA. The entire CDR3 sequence reads CASRPGTGLNYAEQFF.

This clone was observed a handful of times. Gene names are mouse gene names. The read ends 4 residues early relative to the CDR3; the germline J gene fills the gap. The rearrangement links TRBV16 to TRBJ2-1, with 8 positions matching TRBD2. The CDR3 length is 12 residues. CDR1 and CDR2 (germline): SGHSA, FRNQAP. The sequenced CDR3 bases are TGTGCAAGCAGCTCTGGGGGGGCT. It yields the protein CASSSGGA. The complete CDR3 reads CASSSGGAEQFF.

A word on this clone: Each gene name is a mouse one. The CDR3 goes on 4 residues after the read ends, and that part is filled in from the germline J gene. The chain joins TRBV13-3 to TRBJ1-1; D ambiguous. Per the germline V gene, CDR1 is NNHDY and CDR2 is SYVADS. The V end was cut by 2 bases, the J end by 3 bases, with 8 bases between. CDR3 length: 13 residues. The CDR3 loop is CASSDRQYTEVFF. The DNA read from the CDR3 is TGTGCCAGCAGTGACCGACAATACACA.

On this clone: Any gene name here is a mouse gene name. Read coverage stops 4 residues before the CDR3 terminus; the germline J gene supplies the remainder. The chain joins TRBV13-3 to TRBJ2-3, with 8 positions matching TRBD2. V shed 9 bases and J 1 base; nucleotides not matched to a gene: 4. This CDR3 contains 13 residues. From germline, CDR1 is NNHDY and CDR2 SYVADS. The CDR3 loop is CATLGGGAETLYF. The sequenced part of the CDR3 DNA is TGTGCCACCCTGGGGGGAGGTGCAGAA.

This clone was observed at least ten times. The genes are named according to mouse. The CDR3 goes on 4 residues after the read ends, and that part is filled in from the germline J gene. J is TRBJ2-1 and V is TRBV1, with 11 positions matching TRBD2. Germline loops: CDR1 NSQYPW, CDR2 LRSPGD (reference sequence). The CDR3 consists of 17 residues. J was trimmed by 1 base and V by 0 bases; bases with no gene match: 2. The part of the CDR3 DNA that was read is TGCACCTGCAGTGCAGATGACTGGGGGGGGAACTATGCT. This codes for CTCSADDWGGNYA. The full CDR3 sequence reads CTCSADDWGGNYAEQFF.

Concerning this clone: The germline and genes are mouse ones. The read ends 4 residues early relative to the CDR3; the germline J gene fills the gap. V gene TRBV13-1 combines with J gene TRBJ1-4, with D possibly matching TRBD1 (5 bases). CDR1 NSHNY and CDR2 SYGAGN come from the germline V gene. Trimming stripped 2 bases from V and 0 bases from J, with 8 bases between. This CDR3 has 15 amino acids. The CDR3 sequence: CASSDGGISNERLFF. The sequenced CDR3 bases are TGTGCCAGCAGTGACGGGGGGATTTCCAACGAA.

This clone has just a few counts. Gene names and germline refer to mouse. The CDR3 bases that were read are TGTGCCAGCAGCCAAGATCTGGGGGATTTGAGA. Its protein product is CASSQDLGDLR. The entire CDR3 protein is CASSQDLGDLREVFF. This sequence joins TRBV5 and TRBJ1-1; D perhaps matches TRBD1 (5 bases). The read ends 4 residues early relative to the CDR3; the germline J gene fills the gap. Germline V gives CDR1 LGHNA, CDR2 YNLKQL (reference sequence). The CDR3 contains 15 residues.

This clone was recorded a few times. Gene names refer to mouse genes. The observed sequence ends 4 residues before the CDR3 terminus, with the missing tail filled in from the germline J gene. The chain recombines TRBV14 with TRBJ2-5; 9 bases line up with TRBD1. CDR3 length equals 16 residues. Germline V gene data show CDR1 as SGHDT and CDR2 as FRDEAV. J lost 0 bases, V lost 4 bases, and 6 bases had no gene match. The sequenced CDR3 bases are TGTGCCAGCAGTCCCGGGACAGGGTTTAACCAAGAC. This encodes CASSPGTGFNQD. The whole CDR3 is CASSPGTGFNQDTQYF. The variable domain in full, completed from reference TRBV14 and TRBJ2-5, reads EAGVTQSPRYAVLQEGQAVSFWCDPISGHDTLYWYQQPRDQGPQLLVYFRDEAVIDNSQLPSDRFSAVRPKGTNSTLKIQSAKQGDTATYLCASSPGTGFNQDTQYFGPGTRLLVL.

This clone was counted between two and nine times. Mouse germline and gene names are used. The CDR3 goes on 4 residues after the read ends, and that part is filled in from the germline J gene. The chain is built from TRBV19 and TRBJ1-1; no clear D. Germline V CDR1 and CDR2: FNHDT, SITEND (reference sequence). The CDR3 contains 11 residues. The CDR3 loop reads CASSSTKEVFF. The part of the CDR3 DNA that was read is TGTGCCAGCAGTTCGACAAAA.